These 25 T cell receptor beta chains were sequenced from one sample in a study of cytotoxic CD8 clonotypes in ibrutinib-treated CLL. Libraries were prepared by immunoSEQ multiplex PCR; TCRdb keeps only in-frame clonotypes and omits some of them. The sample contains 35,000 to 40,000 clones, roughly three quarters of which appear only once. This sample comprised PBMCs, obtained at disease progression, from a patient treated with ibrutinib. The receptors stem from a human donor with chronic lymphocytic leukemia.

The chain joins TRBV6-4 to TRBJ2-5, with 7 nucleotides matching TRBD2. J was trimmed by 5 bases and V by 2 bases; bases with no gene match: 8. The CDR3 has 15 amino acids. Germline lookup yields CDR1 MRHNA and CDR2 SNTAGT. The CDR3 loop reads CASSDKGGPRETQYF. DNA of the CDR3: TGTGCCAGCAGTGACAAGGGAGGGCCTCGGGAGACCCAGTACTTC.

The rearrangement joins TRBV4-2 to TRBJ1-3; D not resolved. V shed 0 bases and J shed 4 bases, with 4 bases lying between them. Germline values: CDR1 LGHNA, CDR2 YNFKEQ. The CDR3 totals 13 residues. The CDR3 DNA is TGTGCCAGCAGCCAAGAAACGGGAAACACCATATATTTT. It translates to CASSQETGNTIYF.

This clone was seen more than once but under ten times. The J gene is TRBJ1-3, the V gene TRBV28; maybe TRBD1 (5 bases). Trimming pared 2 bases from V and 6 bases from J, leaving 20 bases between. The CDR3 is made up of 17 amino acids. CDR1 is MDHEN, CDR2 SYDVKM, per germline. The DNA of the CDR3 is TGTGCCAGCAGTTTAGATTCCGGGGCAGACCTTACAAACACCATATATTTT. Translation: CASSLDSGADLTNTIYF.

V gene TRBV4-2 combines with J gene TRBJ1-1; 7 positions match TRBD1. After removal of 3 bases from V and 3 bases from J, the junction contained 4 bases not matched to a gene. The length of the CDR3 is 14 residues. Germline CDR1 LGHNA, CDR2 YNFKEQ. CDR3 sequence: CASSHGDRDTEAFF. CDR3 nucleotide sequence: TGTGCCAGCAGCCACGGAGACAGGGACACTGAAGCTTTCTTT.

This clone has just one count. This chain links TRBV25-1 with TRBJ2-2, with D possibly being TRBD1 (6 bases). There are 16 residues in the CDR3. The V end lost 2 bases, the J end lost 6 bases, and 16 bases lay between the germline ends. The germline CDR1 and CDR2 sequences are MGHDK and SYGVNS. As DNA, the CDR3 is TGTGCCAGCAGTGAAGGGACATTCTCTTTCTCCGGGGAGCTGTTTTTT. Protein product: CASSEGTFSFSGELFF.

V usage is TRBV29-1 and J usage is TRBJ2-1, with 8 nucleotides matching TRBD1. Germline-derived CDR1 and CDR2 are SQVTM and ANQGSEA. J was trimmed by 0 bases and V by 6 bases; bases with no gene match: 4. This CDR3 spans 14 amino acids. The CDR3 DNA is TGCAGCGTGACAGGGGCGAGCTCCTACAATGAGCAGTTCTTC. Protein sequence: CSVTGASSYNEQFF.

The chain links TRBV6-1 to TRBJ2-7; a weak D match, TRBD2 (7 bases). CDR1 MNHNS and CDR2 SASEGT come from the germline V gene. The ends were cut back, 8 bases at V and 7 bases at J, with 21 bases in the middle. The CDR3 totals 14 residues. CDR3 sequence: CASGMGGGLVEQYF. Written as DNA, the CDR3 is TGTGCCAGCGGAATGGGAGGGGGTTTGGTAGAGCAGTACTTC.

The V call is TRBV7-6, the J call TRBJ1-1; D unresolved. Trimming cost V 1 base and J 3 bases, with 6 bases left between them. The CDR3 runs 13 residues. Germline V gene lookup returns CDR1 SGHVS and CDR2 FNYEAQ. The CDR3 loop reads CASSLGSDTEAFF. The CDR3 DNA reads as TGTGCCAGCAGCTTAGGCAGCGACACTGAAGCTTTCTTT.

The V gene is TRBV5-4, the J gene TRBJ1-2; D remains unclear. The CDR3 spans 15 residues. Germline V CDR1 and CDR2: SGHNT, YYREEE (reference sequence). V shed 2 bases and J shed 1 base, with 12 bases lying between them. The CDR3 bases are TGTGCCAGCAGCTTCACCTTCAGGATTAACTATGGCTACACCTTC. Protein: CASSFTFRINYGYTF.

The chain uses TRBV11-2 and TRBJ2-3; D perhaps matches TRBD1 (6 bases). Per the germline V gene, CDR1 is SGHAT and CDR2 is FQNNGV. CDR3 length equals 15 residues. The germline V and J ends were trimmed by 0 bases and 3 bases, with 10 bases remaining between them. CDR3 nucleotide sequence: TGTGCCAGCAGCTTAGATCGGCAGGGGACAGATACGCAGTATTTT. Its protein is CASSLDRQGTDTQYF.

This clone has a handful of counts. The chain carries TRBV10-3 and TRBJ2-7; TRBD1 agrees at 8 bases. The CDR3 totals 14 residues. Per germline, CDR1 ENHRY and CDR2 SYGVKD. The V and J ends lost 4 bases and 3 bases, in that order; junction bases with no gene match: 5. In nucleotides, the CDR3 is TGTGCCATCAGTGCGGACAGGGCGAACTACGAGCAGTACTTC. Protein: CAISADRANYEQYF.

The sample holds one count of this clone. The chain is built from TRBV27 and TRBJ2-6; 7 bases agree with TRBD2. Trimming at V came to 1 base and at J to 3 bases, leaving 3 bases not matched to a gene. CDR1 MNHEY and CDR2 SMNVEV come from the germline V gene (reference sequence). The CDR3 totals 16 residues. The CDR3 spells CASSLYGEGGANVLTF. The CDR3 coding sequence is TGTGCCAGCAGTTTATACGGGGAGGGTGGGGCCAACGTCCTGACTTTC.

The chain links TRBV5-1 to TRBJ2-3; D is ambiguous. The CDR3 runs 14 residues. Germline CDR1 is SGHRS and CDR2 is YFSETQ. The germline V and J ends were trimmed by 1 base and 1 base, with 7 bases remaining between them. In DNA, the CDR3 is TGCGCCAGCAGCTTGATGGACGGCACAGATACGCAGTATTTT. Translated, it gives CASSLMDGTDTQYF.

The CDR3 nucleotides read TGCAGCGTTGACCAGGCTACACAAGAGACCCAGTACTTC. Residues: CSVDQATQETQYF. The chain has TRBV29-1 and TRBJ2-5; D not certain. V was shortened by 3 bases and J by 2 bases, with 10 bases between the two germline ends. Germline CDR1 and CDR2: SQVTM and ANQGSEA. This CDR3 is 13 amino acids long.

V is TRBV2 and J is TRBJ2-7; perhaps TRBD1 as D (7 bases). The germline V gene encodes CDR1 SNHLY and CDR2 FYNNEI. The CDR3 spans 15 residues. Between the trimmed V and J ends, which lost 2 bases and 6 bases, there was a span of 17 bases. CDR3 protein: CASSEFERAGGEQYF. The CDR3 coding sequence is TGTGCCAGCAGTGAATTTGAGCGGGCAGGGGGCGAGCAGTACTTC.

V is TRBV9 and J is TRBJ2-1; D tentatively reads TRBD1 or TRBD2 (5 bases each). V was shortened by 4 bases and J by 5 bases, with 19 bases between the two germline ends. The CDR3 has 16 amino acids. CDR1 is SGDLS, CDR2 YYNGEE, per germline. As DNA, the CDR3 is TGTGCCAGCAGCTCTTTCGGAGCCGGGACCCACAATGAGCAGTTCTTC. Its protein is CASSSFGAGTHNEQFF.

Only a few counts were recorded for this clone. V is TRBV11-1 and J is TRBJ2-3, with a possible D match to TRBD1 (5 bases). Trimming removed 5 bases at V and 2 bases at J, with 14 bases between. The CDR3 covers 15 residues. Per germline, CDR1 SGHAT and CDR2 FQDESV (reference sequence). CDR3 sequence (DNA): TGTGCCAGCAGCCCTGGGGCGCCTCTCACAGATACGCAGTATTTT. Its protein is CASSPGAPLTDTQYF.

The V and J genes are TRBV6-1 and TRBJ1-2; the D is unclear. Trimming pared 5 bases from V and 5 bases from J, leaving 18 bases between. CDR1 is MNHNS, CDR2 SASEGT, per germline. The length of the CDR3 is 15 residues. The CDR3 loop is CASSKIPEGIYGYTF. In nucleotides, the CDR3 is TGTGCCAGCAGTAAGATACCCGAGGGCATATATGGCTACACCTTC.

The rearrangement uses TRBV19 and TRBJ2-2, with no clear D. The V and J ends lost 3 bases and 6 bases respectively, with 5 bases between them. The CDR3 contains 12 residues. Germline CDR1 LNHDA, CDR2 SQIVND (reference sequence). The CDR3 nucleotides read TGTGCCAGTAGTATTCGGGCCGGGGAGCTGTTTTTT. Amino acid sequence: CASSIRAGELFF.

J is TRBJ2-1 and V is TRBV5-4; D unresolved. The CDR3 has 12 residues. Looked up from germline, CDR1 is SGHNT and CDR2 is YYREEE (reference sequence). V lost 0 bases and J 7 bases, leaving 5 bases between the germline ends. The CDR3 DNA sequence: TGTGCCAGCAGCTTGGGGGTGAATGAGCAGTTCTTC. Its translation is CASSLGVNEQFF. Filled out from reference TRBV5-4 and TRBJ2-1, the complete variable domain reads ETGVTQSPTHLIKTRGQQVTLRCSSQSGHNTVSWYQQALGQGPQFIFQYYREEENGRGNFPPRFSGLQFPNYSSELNVNALELDDSALYLCASSLGVNEQFFGPGTRLTVL.

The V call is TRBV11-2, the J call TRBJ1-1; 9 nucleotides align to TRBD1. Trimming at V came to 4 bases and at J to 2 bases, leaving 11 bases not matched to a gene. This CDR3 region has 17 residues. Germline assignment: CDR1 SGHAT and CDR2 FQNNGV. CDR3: CASSWGRRTGENTEAFF. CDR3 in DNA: TGTGCCAGCAGCTGGGGGCGTCGGACAGGGGAAAACACTGAAGCTTTCTTT.

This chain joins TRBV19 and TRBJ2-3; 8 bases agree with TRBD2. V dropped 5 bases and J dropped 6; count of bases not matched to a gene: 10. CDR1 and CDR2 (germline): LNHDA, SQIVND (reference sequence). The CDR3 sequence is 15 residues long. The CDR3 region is CASSSSGGAGDTQYF. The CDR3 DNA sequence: TGTGCCAGTAGTTCCTCCGGGGGGGCTGGGGATACGCAGTATTTT.

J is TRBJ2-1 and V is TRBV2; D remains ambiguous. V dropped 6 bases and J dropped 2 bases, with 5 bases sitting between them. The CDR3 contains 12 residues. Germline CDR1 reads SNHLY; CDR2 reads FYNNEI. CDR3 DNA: TGTGCCAGCAGAACAACCTACAATGAGCAGTTCTTC. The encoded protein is CASRTTYNEQFF.

DNA for the CDR3: TGCGCCAGCACCACGACAGGGCTCGGGACTGAAGCTTTCTTT. As protein: CASTTTGLGTEAFF. This sequence joins TRBV5-1 and TRBJ1-1, with 7 bases matching TRBD1. CDR1 and CDR2 from the germline V gene are SGHRS and YFSETQ. Germline trimming cut 6 bases from V and 5 bases from J; bases unmatched to any gene: 10. The length of the CDR3 is 14 residues.

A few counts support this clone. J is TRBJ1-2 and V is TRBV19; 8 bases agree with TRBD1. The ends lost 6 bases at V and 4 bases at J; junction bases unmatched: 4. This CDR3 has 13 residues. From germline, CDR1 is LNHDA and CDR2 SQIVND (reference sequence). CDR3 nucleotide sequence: TGTGCCAGTAGCGACAGGGGAAGCTATGGCTACACCTTC. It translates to CASSDRGSYGYTF.